The 30 T cell receptor beta chains below all came from one sample that was sequenced in a study of blood T cell repertoires in COVID-19. The assay was immunoSEQ multiplex PCR, and TCRdb's table has in-frame clones only and misses some. Of approximately 440,000 clones listed, around 91% were seen once; the top ten hold 0.6%. The sample taken for sequencing was PBMCs or T cells enriched from blood (not recorded which). These receptors were obtained from a man aged 18 to 30 who had recovered from COVID-19.

The V and J genes are TRBV18 and TRBJ2-1; TRBD1 agrees at 7 bases. This CDR3 region has 14 residues. CDR1 is KGHSH, CDR2 LQKENI, per germline. V shed 5 bases and J 8 bases; nucleotides not matched to a gene: 9. CDR3 protein: CASSNDRVSDEQFF. CDR3 coding DNA: TGTGCCAGCTCAAACGACAGGGTCAGCGATGAGCAGTTCTTC.

V gene TRBV7-2 combines with J gene TRBJ2-7; D is perhaps TRBD1 (6 bases). The ends were cut back, 2 bases at V and 4 bases at J, with 15 bases in the middle. Looked up from germline, CDR1 is SGHTA and CDR2 is FQGNSA. CDR3 length equals 15 residues. This CDR3 is CASSLQFPGVYEQYF. CDR3 nucleotides: TGTGCCAGCAGCTTACAGTTTCCAGGGGTATACGAGCAGTACTTC.

V gene TRBV2 combines with J gene TRBJ1-1; D is possibly TRBD1 (5 bases). Per germline, CDR1 SNHLY and CDR2 FYNNEI. The length of the CDR3 is 13 residues. V lost 5 bases and J lost 4, with 11 bases in between. The CDR3 DNA is TGTGCCAGCAGTCGGGGACTAGGCACTGAAGCTTTCTTT. It codes for CASSRGLGTEAFF.

V gene TRBV28 combines with J gene TRBJ2-7; TRBD2 might be the D (5 bases). Trimming removed 6 bases at V and 5 bases at J, with 26 bases between. The CDR3 has 17 residues. Germline V gene lookup returns CDR1 MDHEN and CDR2 SYDVKM. As DNA, the CDR3 is TGTGCCAGCAGATTAGGAGGACCCAGTGGCTTATTCAACGAGCAGTACTTC. As protein: CASRLGGPSGLFNEQYF.

The chain employs TRBV5-1 and TRBJ2-3, with D tentatively TRBD2 (6 bases). With 0 bases removed from V and 5 bases from J, the gap between germline ends came to 13 bases. CDR1 SGHRS and CDR2 YFSETQ come from the germline V gene. The CDR3 is 15 residues long. CDR3 loop: CASSLGTSSGDTQYF. As DNA, the CDR3 is TGCGCCAGCAGCTTGGGTACTAGCTCTGGAGATACGCAGTATTTT.

The genes are TRBV14 and TRBJ2-7; 11 nucleotides match TRBD2. Germline assignment: CDR1 SGHDN and CDR2 FVKESK. The CDR3 spans 14 residues. Trimming removed 4 bases from V and 4 bases from J; junction bases left unmatched: 3. The CDR3 is CASSRLAGSYEQYF. The CDR3 DNA reads TGTGCCAGCAGCCGACTAGCGGGAAGTTACGAGCAGTACTTC.

The chain carries TRBV27 and TRBJ1-2; D is perhaps TRBD1 (5 bases). The V gene's germline CDR1 is MNHEY and CDR2 SMNVEV (reference sequence). The CDR3 is 14 residues long. Deletions cut 6 bases from V and 8 bases from J, with 19 bases between. CDR3 sequence reads: CASSLSGGGKGYTF. The DNA for the CDR3 is TGTGCCAGCAGCCTATCGGGGGGTGGGAAGGGCTACACCTTC.

This clone has more than one count but fewer than ten. V is TRBV2 and J is TRBJ1-6; 9 bases are a match to TRBD1. The germline V gene has CDR1 SNHLY and CDR2 FYNNEI. Trimming took 5 bases from V and 7 from J; bases not matched to a gene: 6. CDR3 length: 15 residues. CDR3 protein: CASSQSGTGNSPLHF. Written as DNA, the CDR3 is TGTGCCAGCAGTCAATCCGGGACAGGGAATTCACCCCTCCACTTT.

As concerns this clone: At the DNA level, this CDR3 is encoded by other sequences in the same sample as well. The V call is TRBV7-2, the J call TRBJ1-1; no reliable D call. The V end lost 1 base, the J end lost 1 base, and 4 bases lay between the germline ends. The CDR3 loop spans 13 amino acids. Germline V CDR1 and CDR2: SGHTA, FQGNSA. The CDR3 region has the DNA TGTGCCAGCAGCTTAGGCAGGAACACTGAAGCTTTCTTT. Protein product: CASSLGRNTEAFF.

This chain connects TRBV27 to TRBJ1-1, with D uncertain. Deletions cut 2 bases from V and 6 bases from J, with 13 bases between. Per germline, CDR1 MNHEY and CDR2 SMNVEV (reference sequence). The CDR3 consists of 14 residues. CDR3 in amino acids: CASSLGRRNAEAFF. The CDR3 DNA is TGTGCCAGCAGTTTAGGGAGGAGGAATGCTGAAGCTTTCTTT.

This clone was observed a single time. This chain uses TRBV11-2 with TRBJ1-3, with 11 bases that match TRBD1. The CDR3 is made up of 14 amino acids. Germline values: CDR1 SGHAT, CDR2 FQNNGV. The V gene end was trimmed by 5 bases and the J gene end by 7 bases; junction bases not matched to a gene: 4. CDR3 protein: CASSVGTGGNTIYF. The CDR3 nucleotides are TGTGCCAGCAGCGTAGGGACAGGGGGGAACACCATATATTTT.

This clone was detected a few times. V and J are TRBV2 and TRBJ2-7; D is ambiguous. Germline loops: CDR1 SNHLY, CDR2 FYNNEI. CDR3 size: 12 residues. Trimming removed 3 bases at V and 1 base at J, with 4 bases between. The CDR3 region is CASSDRSYEQYF. CDR3 nucleotides: TGTGCCAGCAGTGACAGATCCTACGAGCAGTACTTC.

The chain couples TRBV28 to TRBJ2-1; tentative D call: TRBD2 (5 bases). Trimming cost V 5 bases and J 2 bases, with 16 bases left between them. Germline V lookup: CDR1 MDHEN, CDR2 SYDVKM. CDR3 length: 16 amino acids. CDR3 nucleotide sequence: TGTGCCAGCAGTCGTGATGAGGGCCGTCCCTACAATGAGCAGTTCTTC. It specifies CASSRDEGRPYNEQFF.

The V call is TRBV5-4, the J call TRBJ1-3; 7 positions match TRBD1. The V gene end was trimmed by 4 bases and the J gene end by 4 bases; junction bases not matched to a gene: 11. Germline CDR1 SGHNT, CDR2 YYREEE (reference sequence). CDR3 size: 16 residues. DNA for the CDR3: TGTGCCAGCAGCCCCACCACGACAGGGCGGGGAAACACCATATATTTT. Its protein is CASSPTTTGRGNTIYF.

V usage is TRBV6-6 and J usage is TRBJ2-4; D gene unclear. CDR1 is MNHNY and CDR2 is SVGAGI in the germline V gene (reference sequence). Between the trimmed V and J ends, which lost 2 bases and 0 bases, there was a span of 8 bases. CDR3 length: 15 amino acids. The CDR3 protein is CASSYLRSAKNIQYF. The CDR3 nucleotides read TGTGCCAGCAGTTACCTGCGGTCAGCCAAAAACATTCAGTACTTC.

J is TRBJ2-7 and V is TRBV24-1; 7 bases match TRBD1. V lost 3 bases, J lost 0 bases, and 4 bases stayed unmatched. Germline V gene data show CDR1 as KGHDR and CDR2 as SFDVKD. The CDR3 loop spans 15 amino acids. The CDR3 region is CATSDPGQSSYEQYF. The CDR3 DNA sequence: TGTGCCACCAGTGATCCGGGACAGAGCTCCTACGAGCAGTACTTC.

The J gene is TRBJ2-3, the V gene TRBV7-6, with TRBD1 identical over 9 bases. This CDR3 has 16 residues. Trimming cost V 4 bases and J 5 bases; bases outside gene matches: 10. Germline CDR1 reads SGHVS; CDR2 reads FNYEAQ. CDR3 in DNA: TGTGCCAGCAGCTCCCCTGGGGGACAGGGTGAAGATACGCAGTATTTT. This sequence encodes CASSSPGGQGEDTQYF.

The CDR3 loop is CASSLYGSGGYTF. The DNA of the CDR3 is TGTGCCAGCTCTCTTTACGGAAGCGGTGGCTACACCTTC. V usage is TRBV18 and J usage is TRBJ1-2; D is undetermined. The CDR3 sequence is 13 residues long. Trimming pared 6 bases from V and 7 bases from J, leaving 15 bases between. Looked up from germline, CDR1 is KGHSH and CDR2 is LQKENI.

This clone came up many times. J is TRBJ1-2 and V is TRBV4-1, with no clear D. The CDR3 loop spans 16 amino acids. V lost 4 bases, J lost 6 bases, and 21 bases lay in between. Germline-derived CDR1 and CDR2 are MGHRA and YSYEKL. The CDR3 DNA is TGCGCCAGCAGCCGTACGGGAGAAAAGGGTTATGATGGCTACACCTTC. Amino acid sequence: CASSRTGEKGYDGYTF.

This chain uses TRBV28 with TRBJ1-2; 10 nucleotides agree with TRBD1. Losses at the gene ends were 6 bases for V and 3 bases for J; bases not matched to a gene: 4. The CDR3 consists of 14 residues. CDR1 is MDHEN, CDR2 SYDVKM, per germline. CDR3 in amino acids: CASSSGQGDYGYTF. DNA of the CDR3: TGTGCCAGCAGCTCCGGACAGGGGGACTATGGCTACACCTTC.

The rearrangement joins TRBV24-1 to TRBJ2-1; 11 bases align to TRBD2. V lost 7 bases to trimming and J lost 5 bases; unmatched junction nucleotides: 6. Germline CDR1 and CDR2: KGHDR and SFDVKD. This CDR3 has 15 residues. Here the CDR3 reads CATSLGTSGNNEQFF. The CDR3 bases are TGTGCCACCAGCCTCGGGACTAGCGGAAACAATGAGCAGTTCTTC.

The chain uses TRBV5-1 and TRBJ2-7; 10 nucleotides match TRBD2. Germline CDR1 is SGHRS and CDR2 is YFSETQ. This CDR3 comprises 16 residues. J gave up 0 bases and V 4 bases, and 7 bases lay outside the gene matches. The CDR3 sequence is CASSKSSSGSSYEQYF. CDR3 nucleotide sequence: TGCGCCAGCAGCAAATCATCTAGCGGGAGCTCCTACGAGCAGTACTTC.

The chain employs TRBV7-8 and TRBJ1-2; TRBD1 matches 7 bases. Germline values: CDR1 SGHVS, CDR2 FQNEAQ. Trimming took 8 bases from V and 7 from J; bases not matched to a gene: 19. The CDR3 is 16 amino acids. Here the CDR3 DNA reads TGTGCCAGCGGGCCCGGAGAGTACAGGGGCTACGGTGGCTACACCTTC. Translation gives CASGPGEYRGYGGYTF.

The chain joins TRBV19 to TRBJ1-5; D is unclear. Trimming left V 3 bases short and J 5 bases short, with 11 bases between. This CDR3 contains 14 residues. CDR1 is LNHDA, CDR2 SQIVND, per germline (reference sequence). This chain's CDR3 is CASSIRVSYQPQHF. CDR3 bases: TGTGCCAGTAGTATCCGGGTTTCTTATCAGCCCCAGCATTTT.

The chain uses TRBV30 and TRBJ1-5; perhaps TRBD1 as D (6 bases). CDR3 size: 14 residues. Germline CDR1 is GTSNPN and CDR2 is SVGIG (reference sequence). Trimming removed 2 bases at V and 5 bases at J, with 13 bases between. CDR3 DNA sequence: TGTGCCTGGAGTATGGGGCACAGGGATCAGCCCCAGCATTTT. It yields the protein CAWSMGHRDQPQHF.

J is TRBJ2-5 and V is TRBV27; TRBD2 matches 9 bases. V dropped 6 bases and J dropped 3; count of bases not matched to a gene: 11. This CDR3 has 16 amino acids. Germline loops: CDR1 MNHEY, CDR2 SMNVEV (reference sequence). The CDR3 DNA reads TGTGCCAGCAGCAATTTAGCGGGAGTAGGCGAAGAGACCCAGTACTTC. This codes for CASSNLAGVGEETQYF.

The chain uses TRBV7-9 and TRBJ2-3; 9 positions match TRBD2. The V gene's germline CDR1 is SEHNR and CDR2 FQNEAQ (reference sequence). This CDR3 is 17 amino acids long. V dropped 5 bases and J dropped 1; count of bases not matched to a gene: 10. CDR3 residues: CASSAFRLAGGTDTQYF. The CDR3 DNA is TGTGCCAGCAGCGCATTTAGGTTAGCGGGGGGCACAGATACGCAGTATTTT.

The gene calls are TRBV19 and TRBJ2-3, with TRBD2 identical over 9 bases. Germline assignment: CDR1 LNHDA and CDR2 SQIVND (reference sequence). V lost 3 bases and J lost 2; bases outside the gene matches: 0. CDR3 length: 14 residues. This CDR3 is CASSMGLATDTQYF. CDR3 nucleotide sequence: TGTGCCAGTAGTATGGGACTAGCCACAGATACGCAGTATTTT.

The V and J genes are TRBV18 and TRBJ2-3; 11 bases fit TRBD1. The CDR3 sequence is 16 residues long. Germline V gene data show CDR1 as KGHSH and CDR2 as LQKENI. The V and J ends lost 3 bases and 4 bases, in that order; junction bases with no gene match: 6. CDR3 nucleotide sequence: TGTGCCAGCTCACCCGGGACAGGGGGTTTGGCAGATACGCAGTATTTT. Its translation is CASSPGTGGLADTQYF.

The chain recombines TRBV7-9 with TRBJ2-6; perhaps TRBD1 as D (5 bases). CDR3 length: 15 amino acids. Trimming left V 4 bases short and J 1 base short, with 8 bases between. Germline V lookup: CDR1 SEHNR, CDR2 FQNEAQ (reference sequence). This CDR3 is CASSSSGSGANVLTF. The CDR3 DNA is TGTGCCAGCAGCTCATCAGGGTCTGGGGCCAACGTCCTGACTTTC.